The entry below gives a single T cell receptor beta chain sequence along with its context. The antigen remains unidentified. CDR1 and CDR2 (germline): SGHTA, FQGTGA. Trimming removed 2 bases at V and 5 bases at J, with 10 bases between. This CDR3 has 13 amino acids. The data were obtained in a study of cytomegalovirus exposure and HLA in healthy donors. Study-wide points: As was reported, the HLA-A and HLA-B alleles of most subjects were accurately predicted from TCR beta sequences. Roughly uniform depth of sequencing across donors was assumed in presence/absence analyses. HLA alleles were associated with some 17,000 TCR beta sequences in a later analysis at 0.05 false discovery rate.

PCR employed 60 Vbeta and 13 Jbeta primers. This table comes from immunoSEQ multiplex PCR, and its TCRdb copy is limited to in-frame clones, with some not included. Among approximately 220,000 clones listed, over 65% were seen once. V gene TRBV7-3 combines with J gene TRBJ2-7; tentatively, D is TRBD2 (6 bases). Sequenced material: PBMCs. This TCR derives from a man between 35 and 55 years old in good health and CMV-seronegative. CDR3 sequence (DNA): TGTGCCAGCAGCTTAGGGTCGGGGGACGAGCAGTACTTC. Protein sequence: CASSLGSGDEQYF.